The clone carrying this TCR beta chain was counted between two and nine times. One entry per CDR3 protein results from TCRdb running MiXCR on the RT-PCR reads. The table records 900,000 to 1,000,000 distinct CDR3 sequences, roughly 18% of them present only once. These data are taken from a study of patients and donors after allogeneic stem cell transplantation. Trimming took off 4 bases at V and 0 bases at J, with 16 bases between the two ends. CDR3 length: 16 residues. Germline V gene sequence: CDR1 SGHKS, CDR2 YYEKEE (reference sequence). The sample consisted of blood, either unsorted or a sorted T cell fraction (not recorded which). The receptor's source is a human donor who was either an allogeneic HSCT recipient or a stem cell or donor lymphocyte infusion donor (not recorded which). It is not recorded whose cells these are; they may come from a transplant donor. This chain uses TRBV5-5 with TRBJ1-2; possibly TRBD1 for D (6 bases). This CDR3 is CASSIHRQVTNYGYTF. CDR3 bases: TGTGCCAGCAGCATCCACCGACAGGTTACTAACTATGGCTACACCTTC.